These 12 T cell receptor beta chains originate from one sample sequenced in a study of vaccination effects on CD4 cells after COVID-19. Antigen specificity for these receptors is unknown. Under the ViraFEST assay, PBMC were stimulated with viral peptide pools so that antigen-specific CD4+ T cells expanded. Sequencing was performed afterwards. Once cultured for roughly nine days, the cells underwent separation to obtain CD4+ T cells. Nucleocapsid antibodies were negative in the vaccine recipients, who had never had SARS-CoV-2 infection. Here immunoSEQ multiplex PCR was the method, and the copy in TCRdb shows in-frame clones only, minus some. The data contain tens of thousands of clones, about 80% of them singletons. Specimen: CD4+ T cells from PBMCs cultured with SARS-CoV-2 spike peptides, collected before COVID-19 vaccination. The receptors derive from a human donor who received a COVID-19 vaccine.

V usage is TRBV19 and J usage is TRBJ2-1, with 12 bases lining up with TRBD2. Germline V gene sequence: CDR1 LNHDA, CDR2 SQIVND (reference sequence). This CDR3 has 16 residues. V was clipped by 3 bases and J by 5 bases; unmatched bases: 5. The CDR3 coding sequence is TGTGCCAGTAGTATGGTGTCTAGCGGGAGGGACAATGAGCAGTTCTTC. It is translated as CASSMVSSGRDNEQFF.

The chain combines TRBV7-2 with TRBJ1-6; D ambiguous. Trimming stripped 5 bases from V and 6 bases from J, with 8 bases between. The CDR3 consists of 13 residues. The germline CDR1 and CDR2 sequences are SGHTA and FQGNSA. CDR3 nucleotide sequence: TGTGCCAGCAGCGAGTTGGGTAATTCACCCCTCCACTTT. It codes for CASSELGNSPLHF.

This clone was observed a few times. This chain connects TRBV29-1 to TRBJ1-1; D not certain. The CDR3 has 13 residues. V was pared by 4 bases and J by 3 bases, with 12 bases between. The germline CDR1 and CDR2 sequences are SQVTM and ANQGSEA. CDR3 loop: CSVVAIVDTEAFF. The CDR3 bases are TGCAGCGTTGTCGCAATAGTGGACACTGAAGCTTTCTTT.

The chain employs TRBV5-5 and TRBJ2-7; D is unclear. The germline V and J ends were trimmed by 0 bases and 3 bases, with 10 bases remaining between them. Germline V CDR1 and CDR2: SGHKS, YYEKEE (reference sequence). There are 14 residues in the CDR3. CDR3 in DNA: TGTGCCAGCAGCTTGGAGGCAGTCAACTACGAGCAGTACTTC. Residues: CASSLEAVNYEQYF.

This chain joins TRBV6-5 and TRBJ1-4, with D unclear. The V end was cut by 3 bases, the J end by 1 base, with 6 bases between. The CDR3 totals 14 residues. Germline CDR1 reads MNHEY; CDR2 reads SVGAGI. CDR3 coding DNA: TGTGCCAGCAGTTATCGACGAACTAATGAAAAACTGTTTTTT. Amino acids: CASSYRRTNEKLFF.

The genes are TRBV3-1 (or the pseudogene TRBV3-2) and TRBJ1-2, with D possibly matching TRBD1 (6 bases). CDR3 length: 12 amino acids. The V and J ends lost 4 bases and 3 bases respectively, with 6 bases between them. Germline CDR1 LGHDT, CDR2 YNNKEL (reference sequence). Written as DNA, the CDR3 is TGTGCCAGCAGCCCAGGGGACTATGGCTACACCTTC. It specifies CASSPGDYGYTF.

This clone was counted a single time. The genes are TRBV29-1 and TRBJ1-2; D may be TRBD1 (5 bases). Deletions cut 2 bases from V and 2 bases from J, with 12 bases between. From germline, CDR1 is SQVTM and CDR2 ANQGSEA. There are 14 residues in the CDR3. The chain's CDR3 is CSVEMVEGNYGYTF. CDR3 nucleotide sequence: TGCAGCGTTGAAATGGTGGAGGGGAACTATGGCTACACCTTC.

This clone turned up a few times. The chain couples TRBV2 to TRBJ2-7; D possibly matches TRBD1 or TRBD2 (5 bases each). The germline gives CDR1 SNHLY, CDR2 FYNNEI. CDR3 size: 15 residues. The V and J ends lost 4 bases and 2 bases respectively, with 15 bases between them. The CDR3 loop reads CASSVLRDGTYEQYF. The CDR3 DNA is TGTGCCAGCAGTGTCCTCCGGGACGGGACCTACGAGCAGTACTTC.

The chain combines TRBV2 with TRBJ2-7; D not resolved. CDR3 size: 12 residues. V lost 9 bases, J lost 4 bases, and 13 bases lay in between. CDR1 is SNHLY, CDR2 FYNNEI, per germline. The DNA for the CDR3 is TGTGCCAGTGCCAAGATGGGGTACGAGCAGTACTTC. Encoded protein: CASAKMGYEQYF. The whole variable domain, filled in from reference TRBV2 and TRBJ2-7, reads EPEVTQTPSHQVTQMGQEVILRCVPISNHLYFYWYRQILGQKVEFLVSFYNNEISEKSEIFDDQFSVERPDGSNFTLKIRSTKLEDSAMYFCASAKMGYEQYFGPGTRLTVT.

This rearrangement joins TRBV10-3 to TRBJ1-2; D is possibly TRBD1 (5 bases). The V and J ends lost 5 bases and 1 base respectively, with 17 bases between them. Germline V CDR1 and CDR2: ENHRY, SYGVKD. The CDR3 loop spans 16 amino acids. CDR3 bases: TGTGCCATCAGTCCAAGCCTCGCAGGGATTAACTATGGCTACACCTTC. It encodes CAISPSLAGINYGYTF.

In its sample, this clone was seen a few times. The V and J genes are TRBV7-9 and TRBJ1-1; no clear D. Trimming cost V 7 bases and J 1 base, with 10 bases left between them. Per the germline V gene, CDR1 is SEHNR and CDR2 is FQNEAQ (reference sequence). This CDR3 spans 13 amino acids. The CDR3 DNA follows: TGTGCCAGCACCCCGACGGGGAACACTGAAGCTTTCTTT. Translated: CASTPTGNTEAFF. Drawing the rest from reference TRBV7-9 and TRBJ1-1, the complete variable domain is DTGVSQNPRHKITKRGQNVTFRCDPISEHNRLYWYRQTLGQGPEFLTYFQNEAQLEKSRLLSDRFSAERPKGSFSTLEIQRTEQGDSAMYLCASTPTGNTEAFFGQGTRLTVV.

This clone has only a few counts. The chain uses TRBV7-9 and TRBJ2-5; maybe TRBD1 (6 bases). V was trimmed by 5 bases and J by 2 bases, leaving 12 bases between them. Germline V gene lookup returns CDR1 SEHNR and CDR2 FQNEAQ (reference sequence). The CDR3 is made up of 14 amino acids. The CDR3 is CASSLLGGQETQYF. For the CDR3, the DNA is TGTGCCAGCAGCCTTCTAGGGGGACAAGAGACCCAGTACTTC.